This TCR beta chain was recorded in a study of blood T cell repertoires in COVID-19 (dated by TCRdb to 2020 to 2021). In terms of the full investigation: Samples from collaborators originated in the United States, Italy and Spain and spanned both the acute and convalescent phases of COVID-19. The dataset comprised deeply sampled blood TCRbeta repertoires from subjects exposed to, actively infected with, or recovered from COVID-19. The samples were drawn from the first 160 participants of the ongoing ImmuneRACE study and from 1,254 subjects provided by 6 global collaborators. HLA class I and class II types, where available, came from metadata supplied by the sample provider rather than from assay-based typing. The material from the prospective study consisted of cDNA or gDNA derived from T cells, B-cell-depleted T cells, or PBMCs. Nearly every sample came with metadata listing a de-identified subject ID, COVID-19 status, age in years and sex. The repertoires were released in a freely available public database intended as a resource for research on the immune response to SARS-CoV-2.

The immunoSEQ Assay, a bias-controlled multiplex PCR, was used to amplify TCRbeta CDR3 regions from genomic DNA. The original pipeline was this. The number of nucleated cells in each sample was estimated by amplification of reference gene primers within the assay. To quantify the absolute abundance of each unique TCRbeta CDR3 rearrangement, sequence reads were collapsed and filtered. For each sample, productive Simpson clonality was calculated by taking the square root of Simpson's diversity index across productive rearrangements. TCRdb mirrors the immuneACCESS table, restricted to in-frame sequences. Some clones are absent from its copies; in checked studies, under half trace to an unresolved V gene, and the reason for the others is unknown. V, J and clone size are taken as reported in that table, and D and trimming were inferred from the DNA itself. The sample table records 250,000 or so clones; approximately 81% of these occur just once. The top ten hold around 4% of the sample.

The CDR3 holds 12 amino acids from the cysteine to the phenylalanine. CDR3 DNA only is kept here, 36 bases in frame from base 1. The germline V gene yields SQVTM for CDR1 and ANQGSEA for CDR2. Trimming removed 3 bases from V and 2 bases from J, leaving 6 bases between the germline ends. Study-level results and caveats: The amount of clinical and demographic metadata varied by source and participant and was provided uncurated.

Collaborating institutions collected whole blood in K2EDTA tubes following their own protocols. For TCRbeta analysis, collaborators shipped samples in one of three forms: frozen whole blood, isolated PBMCs, or DNA extracted from either of those sample types. Notes on this clone: It lacks a known antigen. Per-nucleotide qualities are absent, and no much larger clonotype sits a single base away.

The TCR sequence derives from a man aged 55 to 70 with acute or convalescent COVID-19. The chain was built from TRBV29-1 and TRBJ2-3; the D segment cannot be called with confidence. Sequencing was done on a sample of peripheral blood. The CDR3 region reads CSVDRFTDTQYF. The sequenced DNA is TGCAGCGTTGACAGATTCACAGATACGCAGTATTTT.